This T cell receptor (beta chain) was captured in a study of breast tumors, draining lymph nodes, adjacent tissues. General study results and limits: Tumor T cell lymph node origin was a supported hypothesis, not proven. Data fit most tumor T cells coming from lymph node, expanding in tumor.

Using its own MiXCR run on the multiplex PCR reads, TCRdb lists one record per CDR3 protein. The sample carries fewer than 250,000 distinct CDR3 sequences, about a third recorded once. The lymph nodes were axillary draining lymph nodes from breast cancer patients. This clonotype was counted many times. No antigen is known for it. Germline is not matched at one junction end, which may reflect a read error. The sequence came from a female donor with breast cancer. Some clones in this sample may be carry-over from other donors' samples. Material for sequencing was axillary lymph node tissue.

CDR3 region: CASSVGGLQETQSF. DNA for the CDR3: TGTGCCAGCAGCGTAGGCGGGCTACAAGAGACCCAGTCCTTC. V gene TRBV9 combines with J gene TRBJ2-5; D perhaps matches TRBD2 (5 bases). This CDR3 is built from 14 residues. Germline lookup yields CDR1 SGDLS and CDR2 YYNGEE.